This T cell receptor beta chain comes out of a study of shared clonotypes between healthy human individuals. Study-wide context: Donor ages ranged 18 to 49 years: a couple of women, a few men.

The germline V gene has CDR1 MNHNS and CDR2 SASEGT. The CDR3 totals 16 residues. The V gene lost 3 bases and the J gene lost 0 bases, with 14 bases spanning the gap. Sequenced by immunoSEQ multiplex PCR; TCRdb stores in-frame clones only, minus some. The repertoire holds over a million clones, over 95% seen once, with approximately 1% in the top ten. The study drew all its donors from Caucasian adults living in Nashville, Tennessee. This TCR came from a man aged 25-45 years in good health. The rearrangement joins TRBV6-1 to TRBJ1-1; no definite D call. Material: naive CD4+ T cells sorted from blood. Sample subset: CD45RA+ positively selected. This chain's CDR3 is CASSEQPTAMNTEAFF. CDR3 in DNA: TGTGCCAGCAGTGAGCAACCAACAGCTATGAACACTGAAGCTTTCTTT.